The 24 T cell receptor beta chains given below trace back to one sample, sequenced in a study of metastatic and nonmetastatic thyroid tumors. MiXCR was used by TCRdb to re-call the PCR reads. This table holds around 30,000 clones, about a fifth found once. Until they underwent thyroid surgery, no patient had received any treatment. Sample: tumor tissue. The receptor source for this set is a male donor with papillary thyroid cancer or a benign thyroid nodule (not recorded which). Some clones in this sample may be carry-over from other donors' samples.

This clone showed up many times. This chain links TRBV7-6 with TRBJ1-5; D is unclear. V lost 6 bases, J lost 4 bases, and 10 bases lay in between. The length of the CDR3 is 13 residues. Germline V CDR1 and CDR2: SGHVS, FNYEAQ. The CDR3 DNA sequence: TGTGCCAGCAGTCTCGACTGGAATCAGCCCCAGCATTTT. This codes for CASSLDWNQPQHF.

This clone showed up many times. J is TRBJ2-3 and V is TRBV14, with TRBD2 identical over 7 bases. V lost 4 bases to trimming and J lost 2 bases; unmatched junction nucleotides: 6. The length of the CDR3 is 15 residues. Germline values: CDR1 SGHDN, CDR2 FVKESK. In DNA, the CDR3 is TGTGCCAGCAGCCCTTTTAAGCGGGACACAGATACGCAGTATTTT. Translated: CASSPFKRDTDTQYF.

This clone was seen at least ten times. CDR3 protein: CASSYFSGGELFF. As DNA, the CDR3 is TGTGCCAGCAGTTACTTCAGCGGCGGGGAGCTGTTTTTT. This rearrangement joins TRBV6-5 to TRBJ2-2; possibly TRBD2 for D (5 bases). This CDR3 has 13 residues. Trimming pared 1 base from V and 7 bases from J, leaving 7 bases between. Germline V gene lookup returns CDR1 MNHEY and CDR2 SVGAGI.

This clone was detected many times. The chain's CDR3 is CASSLYGTGGFSGANVLTF. CDR3 bases: TGTGCCAGCAGCTTGTATGGGACAGGGGGATTTAGTGGGGCCAACGTCCTGACTTTC. The chain carries TRBV5-8 and TRBJ2-6; 11 bases agree with TRBD1. The germline gives CDR1 SGHTS, CDR2 YDEGEE. With 1 base clipped from V and 3 bases from J, the junction kept 9 bases outside the gene matches. The length of the CDR3 is 19 residues.

This clone was observed a few times. V usage is TRBV28 and J usage is TRBJ2-5; D gene ambiguous. Between the trimmed V and J ends, which lost 11 bases and 5 bases, there was a span of 12 bases. CDR1 is MDHEN and CDR2 is SYDVKM in the germline V gene. CDR3 size: 11 residues. The CDR3 DNA sequence: TGTGCCGCAGTGGGCTCGGAGACCCAGTACTTC. It encodes CAAVGSETQYF.

This clone was counted ten times or more. This rearrangement joins TRBV11-2 to TRBJ2-2, with a weak D call TRBD1 (5 bases). With 5 bases removed from V and 8 bases from J, the gap between germline ends came to 9 bases. CDR3 length: 12 amino acids. Per germline, CDR1 SGHAT and CDR2 FQNNGV. The CDR3 DNA reads as TGTGCCAGCAGCCAGGGTCCTGGGGAGCTGTTTTTT. This codes for CASSQGPGELFF.

This rearrangement joins TRBV5-1 to TRBJ2-1; D gene uncertain. V lost 4 bases and J 13 bases, leaving 12 bases between the germline ends. CDR3 length: 11 residues. The germline CDR1 and CDR2 sequences are SGHRS and YFSETQ. The CDR3 spells CASSELVEQFF. The CDR3, as DNA: TGCGCCAGCAGCGAGCTCGTTGAACAGTTCTTC. Full variable domain (remainder filled in from reference TRBV5-1 and TRBJ2-1): KAGVTQTPRYLIKTRGQQVTLSCSPISGHRSVSWYQQTPGQGLQFLFEYFSETQRNKGNFPGRFSGRQFSNSRSEMNVSTLELGDSALYLCASSELVEQFFGPGTRLTVL.

This sequence joins TRBV4-2 and TRBJ2-3; 7 bases line up with TRBD1. The length of the CDR3 is 15 residues. Trimming cost V 5 bases and J 4 bases; bases outside gene matches: 9. Per the germline V gene, CDR1 is LGHNA and CDR2 is YNFKEQ. Written as DNA, the CDR3 is TGTGCCAGCAGCTTAGAGGGGGCGGGCTCAGATACGCAGTATTTT. It specifies CASSLEGAGSDTQYF.

V and J are TRBV7-8 and TRBJ2-1; possible D gene TRBD1, 5 bases. From germline, CDR1 is SGHVS and CDR2 FQNEAQ. CDR3 length: 14 amino acids. V was cut by 6 bases and J by 1 base, with 10 bases left in between. As DNA, the CDR3 is TGTGCCAGCAGTGGGGCGATTTCCTACAATGAGCAGTTCTTC. Protein sequence: CASSGAISYNEQFF.

Ten or more counts support this clone. V and J are TRBV18 and TRBJ2-1; no clear D. V shed 4 bases and J shed 9 bases, with 7 bases lying between them. CDR3 length: 11 residues. Germline loops: CDR1 KGHSH, CDR2 LQKENI. The CDR3 sequence is CASSQATEQFF. Here the CDR3 DNA reads TGTGCCAGCTCACAGGCAACTGAGCAGTTCTTC.

The chain links TRBV28 to TRBJ1-2, with no clear D. Deletions cut 5 bases from V and 4 bases from J, with 8 bases between. The germline CDR1 and CDR2 sequences are MDHEN and SYDVKM. The CDR3 is made up of 12 amino acids. In DNA form, the CDR3 reads TGTGCCAGCAGTACCTCTCCCTATGGCTACACCTTC. Amino acid sequence: CASSTSPYGYTF.

This clone was seen many times. This chain joins TRBV18 and TRBJ2-7; D is unresolved. Germline loops: CDR1 KGHSH, CDR2 LQKENI. The CDR3 length is 11 residues. V gave up 4 bases and J gave up 5 bases, with 6 bases separating them. The CDR3 DNA is TGTGCCAGCTCACTTGAACACGAGCAGTACTTC. Protein sequence: CASSLEHEQYF.

This clone was seen repeatedly, ten times or more. J is TRBJ2-1 and V is TRBV5-1; the match to TRBD2 covers 9 bases. CDR1 is SGHRS, CDR2 YFSETQ, per germline. The V segment lost 3 bases and the J segment 7 bases; nucleotides outside the gene matches: 17. The CDR3 is 18 amino acids. CDR3 nucleotide sequence: TGCGCCAGCAGCTCTGGTGGATTAATAGCGGGAGAGGAGAATGAGCAGTTCTTC. It yields the protein CASSSGGLIAGEENEQFF.

This clone has just a few counts. At one boundary the junction diverges from the germline segment, which might be a read error. This chain connects TRBV19 to TRBJ2-3, with 8 bases matching TRBD1. The CDR3 sequence is 15 residues long. Germline-derived CDR1 and CDR2 are LNHDA and SQIVND (reference sequence). CDR3 residues: CANSIAQGASDTQYF. The CDR3 nucleotides read TGTGCCAATAGTATAGCCCAGGGGGCCTCAGATACGCAGTATTTT.

This clone appeared many times. This may come from a read error, since a much larger clone is one base off. Other DNA variants within this sample encode the same CDR3. The chain couples TRBV20-1 to TRBJ2-2, with 7 bases aligning to TRBD2. The CDR3 is 13 residues long. The J segment lost 8 bases and the V segment lost 4 bases, leaving 7 bases of the junction unmatched. CDR1 and CDR2 (germline): DFQATT, SNEGSKA (reference sequence). CDR3 nucleotide sequence: TGCAGTGCTACCCAAGGGAGGGCTGGGGAGCTGTTTTTT. This sequence encodes CSATQGRAGELFF.

At least ten counts were recorded for this clone. This may be a read error: a much more frequent sequence differs by one nucleotide. The sample contains more than one DNA sequence encoding this CDR3. The V and J genes are TRBV2 and TRBJ2-3; 7 bases match TRBD2. In germline, CDR1 is SNHLY, CDR2 FYNNEI. This CDR3 has 15 residues. CDR3 bases: TGCGCCAGCAGATATTTAGCGGGTAGCACAGATACGCAGTATTTT. It codes for CASRYLAGSTDTQYF.

Ten or more counts support this clone. The sample holds other DNA sequences that translate to the same CDR3. The rearrangement links TRBV7-2 to TRBJ2-5, with no clear D. Trimming removed 2 bases at V and 5 bases at J, with 3 bases between. Per germline, CDR1 SGHTA and CDR2 FQGNSA. The CDR3 loop spans 11 amino acids. The CDR3 bases are TGTGCCAGCAGCTTAACGGAGACCCAGTACTTC. It yields the protein CASSLTETQYF. Based on the CDR3 plus reference TRBV7-2 and TRBJ2-5, the full variable domain is GAGVSQSPSNKVTEKGKDVELRCDPISGHTALYWYRQSLGQGLEFLIYFQGNSAPDKSGLPSDRFSAERTGGSVSTLTIQRTQQEDSAVYLCASSLTETQYFGPGTRLLVL.

The rearrangement uses TRBV28 and TRBJ1-3, with D unresolved. This CDR3 region has 14 residues. Germline values: CDR1 MDHEN, CDR2 SYDVKM. The V gene lost 5 bases and the J gene lost 1 base, with 9 bases spanning the gap. The CDR3 coding sequence is TGTGCCAGCAGTCGATTGGATTCTGGAAACACCATATATTTT. It specifies CASSRLDSGNTIYF.

With respect to this clone: Relative to the germline gene, one junction end is altered; a read error may explain this. The V and J genes are TRBV11-1 and TRBJ2-2; tentative D call: TRBD1 (6 bases). Germline V CDR1 and CDR2: SGHAT, FQDESV (reference sequence). This CDR3 region has 16 residues. The CDR3 sequence: CASSLRGTLSTGELFF. DNA for the CDR3: TGTGCCAGCAGCTTAAGGGGGACCCTGAGCACCGGTGAGCTGTTTTTT.

This clone was seen just once. The chain links TRBV7-8 to TRBJ2-1; 10 bases agree with TRBD2. The V gene's germline CDR1 is SGHVS and CDR2 FQNEAQ. The V gene end was trimmed by 5 bases and the J gene end by 2 bases; junction bases not matched to a gene: 9. The CDR3 is 17 amino acids. The CDR3 DNA reads TGTGCCAGCAGCACCACTCGACTAGCGGGCACCTACAATGAGCAGTTCTTC. Translated, it gives CASSTTRLAGTYNEQFF.

This clone was detected many times. The V and J genes are TRBV28 and TRBJ2-2, with 8 bases lining up with TRBD1. Germline lookup yields CDR1 MDHEN and CDR2 SYDVKM. The CDR3 loop spans 15 amino acids. V trimming: 8 bases; J trimming: 6 bases; junction bases outside the gene matches: 11. The CDR3 region has the DNA TGTGCCAGCCTTGCAGGGGGCGCGTCTCCCGGGGAGCTGTTTTTT. Translated: CASLAGGASPGELFF. Based on the CDR3 plus reference TRBV28 and TRBJ2-2, the full variable domain is DVKVTQSSRYLVKRTGEKVFLECVQDMDHENMFWYRQDPGLGLRLIYFSYDVKMKEKGDIPEGYSVSREKKERFSLILESASTNQTSMYLCASLAGGASPGELFFGEGSRLTVL.

This clone was counted many times. V and J are TRBV5-6 and TRBJ2-3; the D call may be TRBD1 or TRBD2 (5 bases each). V was clipped by 1 base and J by 4 bases, with 16 bases between them. This CDR3 contains 16 residues. Germline CDR1 and CDR2: SGHDT and YYEEEE. CDR3 sequence (DNA): TGTGCCAGCAGCTTGTGGGGGACGTTAAGACCAGATACGCAGTATTTT. Translating it yields CASSLWGTLRPDTQYF.

This clone has ten or more counts. The gene calls are TRBV5-4 and TRBJ2-7; 8 nucleotides line up with TRBD2. Trimming cost V 4 bases and J 9 bases; bases outside gene matches: 12. Germline V gene sequence: CDR1 SGHNT, CDR2 YYREEE (reference sequence). The CDR3 runs 14 residues. The CDR3 reads CASSLEVSGEMQYF. The CDR3, as DNA: TGTGCCAGCAGCCTCGAGGTTAGCGGGGAAATGCAGTACTTC. Full variable domain (remainder filled in from reference TRBV5-4 and TRBJ2-7): ETGVTQSPTHLIKTRGQQVTLRCSSQSGHNTVSWYQQALGQGPQFIFQYYREEENGRGNFPPRFSGLQFPNYSSELNVNALELDDSALYLCASSLEVSGEMQYFGPGTRLTVT.

This clone was picked up many times. The CDR3 DNA sequence: TGCGCCAGCAGCCGAAGACCCCAGGGCAATGAGCAGTTCTTC. Translation gives CASSRRPQGNEQFF. The chain employs TRBV4-3 and TRBJ2-1, with D perhaps TRBD1 (5 bases). The CDR3 covers 14 residues. Germline assignment: CDR1 LGHNA and CDR2 YSLEER. Between the trimmed V and J ends, which lost 4 bases and 6 bases, there was a span of 13 bases.